This T cell receptor (beta chain) was found in a study of cytomegalovirus exposure and HLA in healthy donors. Points from the study as a whole: Altogether, 164 TCR beta chains were recorded as cytomegalovirus-associated. Prior analysis indicated that the majority of TCR beta V segments exhibited productivity approximately 90% or approximately 30% of the time. As a later analysis revealed, the rate of TCR association differed by HLA locus, with DRB1 most and HLA-C fewest.

The PCR contained 60 Vbeta and 13 Jbeta primers. Repertoires were generated with immunoSEQ multiplex PCR, while TCRdb's copy carries only in-frame clones and drops some. Of about 150,000 clones in the sample, around 80% are singletons; the top ten hold roughly 5.9%. In regard to this clone: As yet, its antigen is unknown.

The CDR3 is 13 residues long. V lost 3 bases and J lost 0, with 5 bases in between. Germline CDR1 reads SGHVS; CDR2 reads FNYEAQ. The sequence was collected from a middle-aged woman in good health and CMV-seropositive. The chain combines TRBV7-6 with TRBJ1-1; D is undetermined. The sequenced sample was PBMCs. CDR3 residues: CASSLQMNTEAFF. The CDR3 DNA reads TGTGCCAGCAGCTTGCAGATGAACACTGAAGCTTTCTTT.